This T cell receptor beta chain derives from a study of T cell repertoires in cytomegalovirus infection. Points from the study as a whole: In two of eight donors, the top clonotype was HLA-C-restricted CMV-specific.

The V end lost 8 bases, the J end lost 5 bases, and 15 bases lay between the germline ends. CDR1 and CDR2 from the germline V gene are LNHDA and SQIVND (reference sequence). The CDR3 loop spans 13 amino acids. Each CDR3 protein gets one entry after TCRdb re-called the reads with MiXCR. The sample lists some 900,000 distinct CDR3 sequences; about 31% were seen once. This clonotype has more than one count but fewer than ten. Its antigen is still unknown. The clonotype was recovered from a human donor in good health (CMV status not recorded). Some clones in this sample may be carry-over from other donors' samples. Material: cultured CD8+ T cells from PBMCs, obtained from culture after CMV antigen stimulation. The chain links TRBV19 to TRBJ1-1; possible D gene TRBD1, 6 bases. CDR3: CASDWGRGTEAFF. As DNA, the CDR3 is TGTGCCAGTGATTGGGGGAGGGGGACTGAAGCTTTCTTT.